The clone carrying this T cell receptor (beta chain) was counted a few times. What it recognizes is unknown. This CDR3 has 12 amino acids. V was cut by 5 bases and J by 8 bases, with 10 bases left in between. Germline CDR1 reads SGHTA; CDR2 reads FQGNSA. In preparing bulk TCR libraries, previously described methods and listed TCR primers were used. Each CDR3 protein is one row after TCRdb ran MiXCR on the PCR reads. The sample lists more than 450,000 distinct CDR3 sequences, 20% to 25% occurring once. The entry originates in a study of molecular identifiers for immune sequencing clone quantification. Study conclusions and caveats: Should identical TCR molecules share a barcode, the sizes of highly expanded clones could be underestimated.

As CD8+CD4-CCR7+CD45RA+ cells, naive CD8 T cells were sorted. Sequencing was performed on naive CD8+ T cells from blood, with Jurkat cell RNA spiked in. Subset noted: FACS-sorted CD8+CD4-CCR7+CD45RA+ naive T cells. J is TRBJ1-3 and V is TRBV7-2; D is uncertain. The receptor comes from a human donor in good health. Some libraries in this study had Jurkat cell RNA spiked in. The CDR3 bases are TGTGCCAGCAGCACGTCCTGGGACACCATATATTTT. It yields the protein CASSTSWDTIYF.